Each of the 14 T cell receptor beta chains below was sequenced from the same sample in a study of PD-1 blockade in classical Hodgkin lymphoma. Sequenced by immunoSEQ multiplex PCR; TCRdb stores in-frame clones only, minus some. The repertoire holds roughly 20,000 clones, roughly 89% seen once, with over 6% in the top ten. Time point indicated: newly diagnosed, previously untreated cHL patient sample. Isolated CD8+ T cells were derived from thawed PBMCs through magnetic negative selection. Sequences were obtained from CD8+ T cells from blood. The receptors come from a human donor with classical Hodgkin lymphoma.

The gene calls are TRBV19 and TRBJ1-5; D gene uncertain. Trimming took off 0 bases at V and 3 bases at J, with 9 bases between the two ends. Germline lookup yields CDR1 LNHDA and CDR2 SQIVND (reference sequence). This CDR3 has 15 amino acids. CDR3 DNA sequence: TGTGCCAGTAGTATAGACAGCGAGATCAATCAGCCCCAGCATTTT. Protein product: CASSIDSEINQPQHF.

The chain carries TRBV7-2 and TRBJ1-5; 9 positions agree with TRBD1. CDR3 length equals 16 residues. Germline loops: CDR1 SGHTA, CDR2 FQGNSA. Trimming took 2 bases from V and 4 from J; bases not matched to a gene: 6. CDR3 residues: CASSLPPQGANQPQHF. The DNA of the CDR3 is TGTGCCAGCAGCTTACCCCCACAGGGGGCGAATCAGCCCCAGCATTTT. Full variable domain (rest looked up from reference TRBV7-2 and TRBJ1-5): GAGVSQSPSNKVTEKGKDVELRCDPISGHTALYWYRQSLGQGLEFLIYFQGNSAPDKSGLPSDRFSAERTGGSVSTLTIQRTQQEDSAVYLCASSLPPQGANQPQHFGDGTRLSIL.

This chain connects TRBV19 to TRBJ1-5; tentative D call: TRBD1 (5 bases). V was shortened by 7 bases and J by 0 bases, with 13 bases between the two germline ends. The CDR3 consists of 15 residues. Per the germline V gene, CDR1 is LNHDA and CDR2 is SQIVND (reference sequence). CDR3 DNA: TGTGCCAGTAAACTACAGGTTTATAGCAATCAGCCCCAGCATTTT. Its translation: CASKLQVYSNQPQHF.

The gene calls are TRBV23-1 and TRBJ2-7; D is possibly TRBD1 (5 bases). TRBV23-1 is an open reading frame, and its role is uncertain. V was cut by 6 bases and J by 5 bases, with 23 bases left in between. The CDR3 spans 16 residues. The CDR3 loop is CASSRSPHGQPDEQYF. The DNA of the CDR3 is TGCGCCAGCAGCCGGTCCCCCCATGGACAACCGGACGAGCAGTACTTC.

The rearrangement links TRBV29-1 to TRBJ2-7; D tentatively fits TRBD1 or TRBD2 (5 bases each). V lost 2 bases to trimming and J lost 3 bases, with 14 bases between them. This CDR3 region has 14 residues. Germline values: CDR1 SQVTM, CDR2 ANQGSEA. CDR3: CSVEIRGQGYEQYF. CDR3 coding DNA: TGCAGCGTTGAAATCCGAGGGCAGGGCTACGAGCAGTACTTC.

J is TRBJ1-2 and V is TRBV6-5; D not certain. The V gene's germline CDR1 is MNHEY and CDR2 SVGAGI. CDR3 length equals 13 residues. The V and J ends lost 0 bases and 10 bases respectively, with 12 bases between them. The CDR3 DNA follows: TGTGCCAGCAGTTACTCGTACAAGGGTCCCTACACCTTC. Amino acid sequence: CASSYSYKGPYTF.

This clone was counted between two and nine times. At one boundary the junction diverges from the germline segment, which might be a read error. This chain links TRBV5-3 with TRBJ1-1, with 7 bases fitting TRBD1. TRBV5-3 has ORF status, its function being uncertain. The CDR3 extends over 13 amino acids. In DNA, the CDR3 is TGTGCCAGCAGCTTACAGGGGTATCACGAAGCTTTCTTT. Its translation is CASSLQGYHEAFF.

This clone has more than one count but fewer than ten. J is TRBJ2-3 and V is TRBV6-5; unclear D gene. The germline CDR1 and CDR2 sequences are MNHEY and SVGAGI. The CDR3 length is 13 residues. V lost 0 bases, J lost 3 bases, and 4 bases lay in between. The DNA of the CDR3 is TGTGCCAGCAGTTACTCTGAGACAGATACGCAGTATTTT. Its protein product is CASSYSETDTQYF.

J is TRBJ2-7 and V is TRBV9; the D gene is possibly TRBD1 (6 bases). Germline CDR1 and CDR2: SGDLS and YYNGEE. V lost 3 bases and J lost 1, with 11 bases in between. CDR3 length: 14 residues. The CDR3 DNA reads TGTGCCAGCAGCGAGGGAACAGGGTCCTACGAGCAGTACTTC. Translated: CASSEGTGSYEQYF.

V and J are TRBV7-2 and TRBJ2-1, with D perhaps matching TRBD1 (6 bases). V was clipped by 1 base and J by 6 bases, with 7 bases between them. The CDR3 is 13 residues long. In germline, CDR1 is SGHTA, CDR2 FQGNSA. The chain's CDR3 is CASSLGGLNEQFF. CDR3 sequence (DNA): TGTGCCAGCAGCTTAGGGGGGCTCAATGAGCAGTTCTTC.

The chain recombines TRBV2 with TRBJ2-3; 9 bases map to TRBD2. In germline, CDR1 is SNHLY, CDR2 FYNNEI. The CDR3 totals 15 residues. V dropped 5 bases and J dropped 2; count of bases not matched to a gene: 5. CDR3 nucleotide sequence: TGTGCCAGCAGTTTAGCGGGGGCGGACACAGATACGCAGTATTTT. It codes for CASSLAGADTDTQYF.

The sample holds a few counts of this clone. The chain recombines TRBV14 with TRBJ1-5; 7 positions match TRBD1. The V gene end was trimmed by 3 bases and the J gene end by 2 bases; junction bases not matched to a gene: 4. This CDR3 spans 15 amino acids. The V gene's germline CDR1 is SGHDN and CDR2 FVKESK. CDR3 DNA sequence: TGTGCCAGCAGCCAGGGACAGTTACGCAATCAGCCCCAGCATTTT. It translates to CASSQGQLRNQPQHF.

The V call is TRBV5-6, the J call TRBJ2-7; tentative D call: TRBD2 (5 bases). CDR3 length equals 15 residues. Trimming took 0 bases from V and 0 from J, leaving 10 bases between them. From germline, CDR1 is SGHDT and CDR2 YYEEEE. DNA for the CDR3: TGTGCCAGCAGCTTGGGGACGGGGAGCTCCTACGAGCAGTACTTC. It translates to CASSLGTGSSYEQYF.

The CDR3 reads CASSRLLASNHNEQFF. In DNA form, the CDR3 reads TGCGCCAGCAGCCGACTACTAGCGTCAAACCACAATGAGCAGTTCTTC. The chain recombines TRBV4-3 with TRBJ2-1; 7 nucleotides line up with TRBD2. Germline lookup yields CDR1 LGHNA and CDR2 YSLEER. After removal of 4 bases from V and 5 bases from J, the junction contained 11 bases not matched to a gene. The CDR3 is 16 residues long.